The T cell receptor (beta chain) under discussion was sequenced for a study of cytotoxic CD8 clonotypes in ibrutinib-treated CLL. This CDR3 spans 15 amino acids. Germline V gene lookup returns CDR1 ENHRY and CDR2 SYGVKD. Germline trimming cut 0 bases from V and 5 bases from J; bases unmatched to any gene: 6. The assay was immunoSEQ multiplex PCR, and TCRdb's table has in-frame clones only and misses some. The table shows 150,000 to 200,000 clones, with nearly 90% occurring only once. Specimen: PBMCs, collected at disease progression, from a patient treated with ibrutinib. The V call is TRBV10-3, the J call TRBJ2-5, with TRBD2 matching over 7 bases. The receptor comes from a human donor with chronic lymphocytic leukemia. In DNA, the CDR3 is TGTGCCATCAGTGAGTCGACGGGGAGGGCTGAGACCCAGTACTTC. Its protein product is CAISESTGRAETQYF.